The subject of this entry is one T cell receptor beta chain. Its antigen remains unknown. Mismatch with germline at one junction end may stem from a read error. The data derive from a study of T cells in lung cancer brain metastases. General study findings and limits: Unique productive clones were significantly fewer in brain metastases: median around 1,500 versus 5,000. Few clones were shared between paired lesions (mean Morisita approximately 0.25); most were lesion-specific.

The CDR3 is 15 amino acids. CDR1 KGHSH and CDR2 LQKENI come from the germline V gene. This table comes from immunoSEQ multiplex PCR, and its TCRdb copy is limited to in-frame clones, with some not included. The sample includes approximately 3,000 clones, 65% to 90% seen only once; the top ten take 6% to 8%. This chain connects TRBV18 to TRBJ1-3; tentative D call: TRBD1 (6 bases). The specimen was tumor tissue from the primary lung tumor. This receptor was obtained from an older woman with non-small cell lung cancer. CDR3 DNA: TGTGCCAGCTCCCCACCGGGGGCGCCCGGAAACACCATATATTTT. Amino acids: CASSPPGAPGNTIYF. Full variable domain (remainder filled in from reference TRBV18 and TRBJ1-3): NAGVMQNPRHLVRRRGQEARLRCSPMKGHSHVYWYRQLPEEGLKFMVYLQKENIIDESGMPKERFSAEFPKEGPSILRIQQVVRGDSAAYFCASSPPGAPGNTIYFGEGSWLTVV.